The entry below gives a single T cell receptor (beta chain) sequence along with its context. Other DNA sequences from this sample encode an identical CDR3 as well. The data derive from a study of blood T cell repertoires in COVID-19. Study in general: The United States, Italy and Spain provided the acute and convalescent COVID-19 samples. The cDNA or gDNA used as material had been derived from T cells, B-cell-depleted T cells, or PBMCs.

CDR1 is KGHSH and CDR2 is LQKENI in the germline V gene. Trimming took 3 bases from V and 8 from J, leaving 10 bases between them. The CDR3 is 12 residues long. Original methodology: Reference gene primer amplification gave nucleated cell count estimates. Produced via immunoSEQ multiplex PCR; TCRdb's table is partial and in-frame only. The DNA was the basis for D and trimming; V, J and clone size are from that table. Here the sample spans about 170,000 clones, roughly 85% being singletons. The sequence derives from a human donor with acute or convalescent COVID-19. The donor label of this sample is uncertain. The rearrangement links TRBV18 to TRBJ1-1; D possibly corresponds to TRBD1 (6 bases). The source material was peripheral blood. CDR3 in amino acids: CASSPLQGEAFF. CDR3 DNA sequence: TGTGCCAGCTCACCCTTACAGGGAGAAGCTTTCTTT.